Listed here is a single T cell receptor (beta chain). Antigen: not known. The germline V and J ends were trimmed by 2 bases and 4 bases, with 23 bases remaining between them. CDR3 size: 18 residues. CDR1 and CDR2 from the germline V gene are MNHEY and SMNVEV (reference sequence). The source of the sample is a study of Tregs in tolerant kidney transplant recipients. Produced via immunoSEQ multiplex PCR; TCRdb's table is partial and in-frame only. The data contain approximately 60,000 clones, 80% to 90% of them seen just once; the ten biggest clones take up more than 3%. The nonmyeloablative bone marrow transplants came from related graft donors, with transient mixed chimerism. Findings of the study overall: Antigen-driven expansion was suggested because donor-specific Tregs expanded more than all Tregs in tolerant patients.

The clonotype was recovered from a human patient who received a combined kidney and bone marrow transplant. Some T cells may have come from the graft donor. The sample was CD4+ T cells from blood (PBMCs), taken 6 months after the transplant. The V gene is TRBV27, the J gene TRBJ1-2, with a weak D call TRBD1 (5 bases). The CDR3 DNA reads as TGTGCCAGCAGTTTACGGGTCCACGCGGGGGGAGGGCTCTATGGCTACACCTTC. Protein: CASSLRVHAGGGLYGYTF.